This T cell receptor beta chain was obtained from a study of T cell responses to AZD1222 COVID-19 vaccine. Findings and caveats of the study: Reportedly, nearly half the spike-specific TCRs target unmutated variant regions. Donors skewed white British and female; clonal diversity was possibly underestimated. Seropositive status at baseline applied to only six AZD1222 recipients.

In regard to this clone: The target antigen is unknown.

Trimming shortened V by 0 bases and J by 7 bases, and 6 bases separated the two germline ends. The germline V gene has CDR1 MNHEY and CDR2 SVGAGI. The CDR3 totals 12 residues. Sequenced by immunoSEQ multiplex PCR; TCRdb stores in-frame clones only, minus some. Among about 140,000 clones listed, 90% to 95% were seen once. Source: peripheral blood, taken on day 0 of AZD1222 vaccination. This clonotype was sampled from an adult in good health. The chain links TRBV6-5 to TRBJ1-1; D call uncertain. This chain's CDR3 is CASSYSAGEAFF. The CDR3 DNA reads TGTGCCAGCAGTTACTCGGCGGGTGAAGCTTTCTTT.